The sequence of this T cell receptor (beta chain) was determined in a study of T cells in Graves' hyperthyroidism and ophthalmopathy. Findings and limits, study-wide: From stable hyperthyroidism, ophthalmopathy was separated by a 13 V-J model. Most thyroid clonotypes with frequency above 0.001 were detected in blood.

V trimming: 2 bases; J trimming: 2 bases; junction bases outside the gene matches: 3. This CDR3 has 15 residues. The germline V gene has CDR1 SGHVS and CDR2 FNYEAQ. This clonotype was picked up many times. The target antigen is unknown. Absent ophthalmopathy progression within 18 months defined stable Graves' hyperthyroidism. Fresh peripheral blood, 9.5 to 10 ml of it, supplied the PBMCs. Amplified TCR beta CDR3 regions derived from RNA transcripts. The TCR CDR3 was amplified in a first-round RT-PCR using the HTBI primer set. TCRdb recomputed calls from the multiplex PCR reads with MiXCR, one row per CDR3 protein. The repertoire holds nearly 750,000 distinct CDR3 sequences, with around a third as singletons.

Sequencing used blood. J is TRBJ1-2 and V is TRBV7-6; 9 bases fit TRBD1. The sequence came from a woman between 35 and 50 years old with Graves' hyperthyroidism. CDR3 residues: CASSLRTGANYGYTF. The CDR3 region has the DNA TGTGCCAGCAGCTTACGGACAGGGGCCAACTATGGCTACACCTTC.